This T cell receptor (beta chain) was sequenced in a study of control samples from healthy donors and cancer patients. Sequencing used immunoSEQ multiplex PCR; TCRdb keeps in-frame clones, though not all of them. The sample consists of 130,000 to 150,000 clones, roughly 89% of them appearing once. Sequencing used blood. This TCR was sampled from a man aged 25-40 years in good health.

CDR3: CASSLGAGGTYEQYF. In DNA, the CDR3 is TGCGCCAGCAGCCTAGGAGCGGGAGGAACATACGAGCAGTACTTC. The V call is TRBV4-3, the J call TRBJ2-7; 9 bases are shared with TRBD2. CDR1 is LGHNA, CDR2 YSLEER, per germline. The trim removed 4 bases at V and 4 bases at J, leaving 8 bases unmatched. This CDR3 region has 15 residues.